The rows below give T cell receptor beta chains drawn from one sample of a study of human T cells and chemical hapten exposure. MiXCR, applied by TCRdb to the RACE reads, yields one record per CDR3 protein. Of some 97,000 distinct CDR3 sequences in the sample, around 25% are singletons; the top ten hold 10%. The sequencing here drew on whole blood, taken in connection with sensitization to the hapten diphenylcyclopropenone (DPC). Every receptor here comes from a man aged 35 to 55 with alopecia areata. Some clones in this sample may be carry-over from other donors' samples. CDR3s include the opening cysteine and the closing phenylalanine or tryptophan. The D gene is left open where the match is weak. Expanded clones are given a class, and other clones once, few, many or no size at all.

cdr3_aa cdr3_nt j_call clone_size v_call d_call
CASSQGANGYEQYF TGTGCCAGCAGCCAGGGGGCGAACGGTTACGAGCAGTACTTC TRBJ2-7 - TRBV6-2/TRBV6-3 TRBD1
CASSDSLAGIQETQYF TGTGCCAGCAGCGACTCACTAGCGGGGATCCAAGAGACCCAGTACTTC TRBJ2-5 - TRBV7-9 TRBD2
CSARELGTAQETQYF TGCAGTGCTAGAGAACTAGGGACAGCCCAAGAGACCCAGTACTTC TRBJ2-5 few TRBV20-1 TRBD1
CASKRQGHYEQYF TGTGCCAGCAAGCGACAGGGGCACTACGAGCAGTACTTC TRBJ2-7 - TRBV28 TRBD1
CASSLGVAGGGEAFF TGTGCCAGCAGCTTGGGTGTGGCGGGGGGCGGTGAAGCTTTCTTT TRBJ1-1 - TRBV5-4 -
CSATNPQGFGTDTQYF TGCAGTGCCACAAACCCGCAGGGTTTCGGCACAGATACGCAGTATTTT TRBJ2-3 - TRBV20-1 -
CASSSLAGAETQYF TGCGCCAGCAGCTCCCTAGCGGGAGCAGAGACCCAGTACTTC TRBJ2-5 few TRBV5-1 TRBD2
CASSPDRNTQYF TGTGCCAGCAGTCCCGACAGGAATACGCAGTATTTT TRBJ2-3 few TRBV12-3/TRBV12-4 -
CSARVGTSGRLNEQYF TGCAGTGCTAGAGTGGGGACTAGCGGGAGGTTGAACGAGCAGTACTTC TRBJ2-7 - TRBV20-1 TRBD2
CASSRRDEQYF TGTGCCAGCAGCAGGAGGGATGAGCAGTACTTC TRBJ2-7 few TRBV21-1 -
CASSLVRAYEQYF TGTGCCAGCAGTTTAGTCCGGGCCTACGAGCAGTACTTC TRBJ2-7 - TRBV12-3/TRBV12-4 -
CASSLGQGGYGYTF TGTGCCAGCAGCTTGGGTCAGGGAGGCTATGGCTACACCTTC TRBJ1-2 - TRBV5-6 -
CASSVPGINQPQHF TGCGCCAGCAGTGTTCCGGGTATAAATCAGCCCCAGCATTTT TRBJ1-5 - TRBV10-2 -
CATQNALGQGDSNTGELFF TGTGCCACCCAGAACGCCCTCGGACAGGGCGATTCGAACACCGGGGAGCTGTTTTTT TRBJ2-2 many TRBV28 TRBD1
CSAQGGGRTYNEQFF TGCAGTGCACAGGGTGGCGGGAGGACCTACAATGAGCAGTTCTTC TRBJ2-1 few TRBV20-1 TRBD2
CASSSFPGQRDTEAFF TGTGCCAGCAGTTCCTTCCCCGGACAAAGGGACACTGAAGCTTTCTTT TRBJ1-1 - TRBV28 -
CSARGFAGSYEQYF TGCAGTGCTAGAGGCTTCGCGGGAAGCTACGAGCAGTACTTC TRBJ2-7 few TRBV20-1 -
CSAPTKRNTDTQYF TGCAGTGCTCCGACTAAGCGGAACACAGATACGCAGTATTTT TRBJ2-3 - TRBV20-1 -
CAISEAKGNTDTQYF TGTGCCATCAGTGAGGCTAAGGGTAACACAGATACGCAGTATTTT TRBJ2-3 few TRBV10-3 -
CASSHRPDRVEETQYF TGTGCCAGCAGCCACCGGCCTGACAGGGTGGAGGAGACCCAGTACTTC TRBJ2-5 few TRBV7-9 TRBD1
CASSEFGRLHQPQHF TGTGCCAGCAGTGAATTCGGCAGACTTCATCAGCCCCAGCATTTT TRBJ1-5 - TRBV6-1 -
CASNQTPVEQYF TGTGCCAGCAACCAAACCCCCGTCGAGCAGTACTTC TRBJ2-7 once TRBV28 -
CASSSSQMNTEAFF TGTGCCAGCAGCTCGAGCCAAATGAACACTGAAGCTTTCTTT TRBJ1-1 once TRBV7-9 -
CASSFQILISGANVLTF TGTGCCAGCAGCTTCCAGATCCTGATCTCTGGGGCCAACGTCCTGACTTTC TRBJ2-6 - TRBV7-2 -
CASSTFQGTSTEAFF TGTGCCAGCAGTACCTTCCAGGGGACTTCGACTGAAGCTTTCTTT TRBJ1-1 - TRBV6-6 -
CASSYTGERQPQHF TGTGCCAGCAGCTATACAGGGGAAAGGCAGCCCCAGCATTTT TRBJ1-5 - TRBV12-3/TRBV12-4 TRBD1
CSVAAGAPYNEQLF - TRBJ2-1 - TRBV29-1 -
CSAREAGNTEAFF TGCAGTGCTAGAGAGGCTGGGAACACTGAAGCTTTCTTT TRBJ1-1 - TRBV20-1 -
CASSYGPPRTGGVSDTQYF TGTGCCAGCAGTTACGGGCCGCCTCGGACAGGGGGCGTATCGGATACGCAGTATTTT TRBJ2-3 - TRBV6-5 TRBD1
CASNRGHEQYF TGTGCCAGCAATCGGGGGCATGAGCAGTACTTC TRBJ2-7 - TRBV12-3/TRBV12-4 -
CASSLGFTDTQYF TGTGCCAGCAGCTTGGGGTTCACAGATACGCAGTATTTT TRBJ2-3 few TRBV7-2 -
CSARGGGWQTSTDTQYF TGCAGTGCTAGAGGGGGAGGTTGGCAGACTAGCACAGATACGCAGTATTTT TRBJ2-3 - TRBV20-1 -
CASSLGQGAGDTEAFF TGTGCCAGCAGTTTAGGACAGGGGGCAGGGGACACTGAAGCTTTCTTT TRBJ1-1 - TRBV12-3/TRBV12-4 TRBD1
CSAPRLAAPKNIQYF TGCAGTGCTCCCCGGTTGGCGGCACCCAAAAACATTCAGTACTTC TRBJ2-4 - TRBV20-1 -
CASRVDEYYGYTF TGTGCCAGCAGGGTGGACGAGTACTATGGCTACACCTTC TRBJ1-2 - TRBV6-2/TRBV6-3 -
CASRLNAEVQYF TGTGCCAGCAGACTCAACGCTGAAGTGCAGTACTTC TRBJ2-7 few TRBV12-3/TRBV12-4 -
CASSFPTGQGAGEQYF TGTGCCAGCAGTTTCCCGACCGGACAGGGGGCGGGGGAGCAGTACTTC TRBJ2-7 - TRBV12-3/TRBV12-4 TRBD1
CASSPDRGFTDTQYF TGTGCCAGCAGTCCGGACAGGGGGTTCACAGATACGCAGTATTTT TRBJ2-3 few TRBV6-5 TRBD1